Described below is a single TCR beta chain sequence and its context. This sample stems from a study of blood T cell repertoires in COVID-19. The CDR3 contains 14 residues. Per germline, CDR1 SGHTA and CDR2 FQGNSA. Trimming took off 3 bases at V and 1 base at J, with 6 bases between the two ends. Measured with immunoSEQ multiplex PCR; TCRdb has only the in-frame clones, and not every one. The table shows some 170,000 clones, with roughly 82% occurring only once. This clonotype was sampled from a woman in her 70s with acute or convalescent COVID-19. Sequencing was carried out using peripheral blood. V usage is TRBV7-2 and J usage is TRBJ1-4; perhaps TRBD1 as D (6 bases). DNA for the CDR3: TGTGCCAGCAGCTTCAGGGGAACTAATGAAAAACTGTTTTTT. This codes for CASSFRGTNEKLFF.